The rows below give T cell receptor beta chains drawn from one sample of a study of control samples from healthy donors and cancer patients. Data came from immunoSEQ multiplex PCR; TCRdb stores just in-frame clones and leaves some out. The table includes 130,000 or so clones, more than 70% detected once. The specimen was blood. Source of these receptors: a man aged 50 to 59 in good health. CDR3s include the opening cysteine and the closing phenylalanine or tryptophan. Each record gives: V gene, clone size, J gene, D gene, CDR3 protein, CDR3 DNA. The D gene is left open where the match is weak. Not every row has a clone size; where given, it reads once, few, many or a size class.

TRBV6-2/TRBV6-3	medium-sized	TRBJ1-2	NA	CASSYLNPFYGYTF	TGTGCCAGCAGTTATCTGAATCCCTTCTATGGCTACACCTTC
TRBV27	NA	TRBJ1-1	TRBD1	CASSPGQGLTEAFF	TGTGCCAGCAGTCCGGGACAGGGCCTCACTGAAGCTTTCTTT
TRBV4-1	NA	TRBJ2-7	NA	CASSQAGYGGEQYF	TGCGCCAGCAGCCAAGCGGGGTATGGAGGCGAGCAGTACTTC
TRBV15	NA	TRBJ2-3	NA	CATSRPDSTDTQYF	TGTGCCACCAGCAGACCGGACAGCACAGATACGCAGTATTTT
TRBV2	NA	TRBJ1-2	TRBD1	CASRSTGHLKGYTF	TGTGCCAGCAGATCGACAGGGCATCTGAAAGGCTACACCTTC
TRBV18	NA	TRBJ1-1	NA	CASSYGQLNTEAFF	TGTGCCAGCTCCTATGGACAGTTGAACACTGAAGCTTTCTTT
TRBV19	few	TRBJ2-5	NA	CASSRGSALETQYF	TGTGCCAGTAGTCGGGGCTCTGCCCTGGAGACCCAGTACTTC
TRBV25-1	NA	TRBJ1-2	NA	CASSDGGFYGYTF	TGTGCCAGCAGTGATGGGGGTTTCTATGGCTACACCTTC
TRBV3-1/TRBV3-2	once	TRBJ1-1	NA	CASSQSPPVVSTEAFF	TGTGCCAGCAGCCAAAGCCCCCCGGTAGTAAGCACTGAAGCTTTCTTT
TRBV11-3	NA	TRBJ2-1	NA	CASSYGSEQFF	TGTGCCAGCAGCTATGGGAGTGAGCAGTTCTTC
TRBV27	NA	TRBJ1-6	TRBD1	CASTPTGGFYNSPLHF	TGTGCCAGCACCCCGACAGGGGGATTTTATAATTCACCCCTCCACTTT
TRBV7-6	NA	TRBJ2-2	NA	CASSLDGGSTGELFF	TGTGCCAGCAGCTTAGACGGAGGGAGCACCGGGGAGCTGTTTTTT
TRBV9	NA	TRBJ1-2	TRBD1	CASSAGTANYGYTF	TGTGCCAGCAGCGCGGGGACAGCTAACTATGGCTACACCTTC
TRBV6-2/TRBV6-3	NA	TRBJ2-3	NA	CASSYQAGTRGAATQYF	TGTGCCAGCAGTTACCAGGCAGGGACAAGGGGGGCGGCCACGCAGTATTTT
TRBV16	once	TRBJ1-5	NA	CASSQSQQPQHF	TGTGCCAGCAGCCAATCCCAACAGCCCCAGCATTTT
TRBV10-2	NA	TRBJ2-3	NA	CASSPRDTQYF	TGCGCCAGCAGTCCCAGAGATACGCAGTATTTT
TRBV5-4	NA	TRBJ2-5	NA	CASSLAGKETQYF	TGTGCCAGCAGCTTGGCTGGAAAAGAGACCCAGTACTTC
TRBV5-4	NA	TRBJ2-3	TRBD2	CASSLIGSGGTDTQYF	TGTGCCAGCAGCTTGATAGGATCCGGGGGGACAGATACGCAGTATTTT
TRBV9	NA	TRBJ2-1	TRBD1	CASSYSDRTEQFF	TGTGCCAGCAGCTACTCGGACAGGACAGAGCAGTTCTTC
TRBV19	NA	TRBJ1-1	NA	CASSIPGNTEAFF	TGTGCCAGTAGTATCCCAGGGAACACTGAAGCTTTCTTT
TRBV10-3	once	TRBJ1-2	NA	CAISVQQGQDGYTF	TGTGCCATCAGTGTCCAACAGGGCCAGGATGGCTACACCTTC
TRBV24-1	NA	TRBJ2-5	TRBD2	CATSFIGLAGQETQYF	TGTGCCACCAGTTTCATTGGACTAGCGGGGCAAGAGACCCAGTACTTC
TRBV4-2	NA	TRBJ1-1	NA	CASSQGSREIMNTEAFF	TGTGCCAGCAGCCAGGGGAGCAGGGAAATAATGAACACTGAAGCTTTCTTT
TRBV3-1/TRBV3-2	NA	TRBJ2-3	NA	CASSKPRGTDTQYF	TGTGCCAGCAGCAAACCACGAGGCACAGATACGCAGTATTTT
TRBV3-1/TRBV3-2	NA	TRBJ2-1	TRBD2	CASSQDSGIGRTSGNEQFF	TGTGCCAGCAGCCAAGATTCAGGGATAGGACGGACTAGCGGCAATGAGCAGTTCTTC
TRBV5-4	once	TRBJ2-3	TRBD2	CASSSERGADTQYF	TGTGCCAGCAGCTCCGAGCGGGGCGCAGATACGCAGTATTTT
TRBV15	NA	TRBJ2-7	NA	CATSRARGRDYEQYF	TGTGCCACCAGCAGAGCGAGAGGCAGGGACTACGAGCAGTACTTC
TRBV4-1	once	TRBJ1-6	NA	CASSQGLIYRNSPLHF	TGCGCCAGCAGCCAAGGGCTTATTTACAGGAATTCACCCCTCCACTTT
TRBV29-1	once	TRBJ1-2	NA	CSVVPPNYGYTF	TGCAGCGTTGTTCCCCCTAACTATGGCTACACCTTC
TRBV2	NA	TRBJ2-5	NA	CASSSRTAEAGETQYF	TGTGCCAGCAGCTCCAGGACAGCCGAGGCAGGAGAGACCCAGTACTTC
TRBV7-2	NA	TRBJ2-7	NA	CASSLFPGSGEQYF	TGTGCCAGCAGCCTATTTCCGGGGTCGGGCGAGCAGTACTTC
TRBV6-1	once	TRBJ1-6	NA	CASSEPPTAYNSPLHF	TGTGCCAGCAGTGAACCCCCAACCGCTTATAATTCACCCCTCCACTTT
TRBV16	NA	TRBJ1-1	NA	CASIPNQGNTEAFF	TGTGCCAGCATCCCTAACCAGGGGAACACTGAAGCTTTCTTT
TRBV29-1	NA	TRBJ1-1	NA	CSVEAGIAGDEEAFF	TGCAGCGTTGAGGCGGGGATCGCAGGCGACGAGGAAGCTTTCTTT
TRBV2	NA	TRBJ1-5	NA	CASSGQGPSPQHF	TGTGCCAGCAGTGGGCAGGGGCCATCGCCCCAGCATTTT
TRBV3-1/TRBV3-2	NA	TRBJ1-3	NA	CASSQDGVSGNTIYF	TGTGCCAGCAGCCAAGATGGAGTCTCTGGAAACACCATATATTTT
TRBV5-5	NA	TRBJ2-1	NA	CASSYYRDGPYNEQFF	TGTGCCAGCAGCTATTACCGGGACGGGCCTTACAATGAGCAGTTCTTC
TRBV7-9	NA	TRBJ2-5	TRBD2	CASSRRRRGGGETQYF	TGTGCCAGCAGCCGACGGAGGCGGGGCGGGGGAGAGACCCAGTACTTC
TRBV29-1	NA	TRBJ1-1	NA	CSALMNTEAFF	TGCAGCGCCCTCATGAACACTGAAGCTTTCTTT